This T cell receptor beta chain was sequenced for a study of T cells after yellow fever vaccination. Universal primer sites and UMIs were introduced during 5'RACE template-switching synthesis of TCR cDNA. TCRdb recomputed calls from the 5' RACE reads with MiXCR, one row per CDR3 protein. The profile shows 150,000 to 200,000 distinct CDR3 sequences, roughly 6.2% of them singletons. Germline assignment: CDR1 SGHRS and CDR2 YFSETQ. V was clipped by 5 bases and J by 5 bases; unmatched bases: 13. The CDR3 has 16 residues. Ten or more counts support this clonotype. The sample consisted of CD4+ T cells sorted from PBMCs, taken on the day of the first yellow fever vaccination. The sequence was obtained from a man aged 18 to 30 who received the YFV17D yellow fever vaccine. J is TRBJ2-1 and V is TRBV5-1, with TRBD2 identical over 7 bases. CDR3 residues: CASSWGAAGRNNEQFF. The DNA for the CDR3 is TGCGCCAGCAGTTGGGGAGCAGCGGGGCGAAACAATGAGCAGTTCTTC.